The T cell receptor beta chain described here comes from a study of blood T cell repertoires in COVID-19. Overall study context: The United States, Italy and Spain supplied acute and convalescent COVID-19 samples. PBMCs, B-cell-depleted T cells, or T cells were the source of the cDNA or gDNA that made up the material.

From germline, CDR1 is ENHRY and CDR2 SYGVKD. The CDR3 is 15 residues long. Trimming removed 0 bases at V and 0 bases at J, with 9 bases between. Sequenced by immunoSEQ multiplex PCR; TCRdb stores in-frame clones only, minus some. The sample lists approximately 300,000 clones; roughly 84% were seen once. The gene calls are TRBV10-3 and TRBJ2-7; D not resolved. Material for sequencing was peripheral blood. This clonotype was obtained from a man aged 45-60 years with active or convalescent COVID-19. Here the CDR3 reads CAISESDLLSYEQYF. The CDR3 coding sequence is TGTGCCATCAGTGAGTCAGACTTACTCTCCTACGAGCAGTACTTC.